This paragraph reports one T cell receptor (beta chain). Antigen: not known. The CDR3 length is 12 residues. The V end was cut by 8 bases, the J end by 3 bases, with 8 bases between. Germline CDR1 reads LNHDA; CDR2 reads SQIVND (reference sequence). The repertoire was sequenced with immunoSEQ multiplex PCR; TCRdb's copy has only in-frame clones and lacks some. The sample lists approximately 150,000 clones, 88% occurring once. This entry belongs to a study of T cell responses to AZD1222 COVID-19 vaccine. Study conclusions and caveats: Only after the peak T cell response were repertoires sampled. The donor group comprised mostly white British people and more females; the analysis possibly underestimated clonal diversity.

The origin of this receptor is an adult who received the MenACWY meningococcal vaccine as a control. Material: peripheral blood, obtained 28 days after the second dose of the MenACWY control vaccine. The chain is built from TRBV19 and TRBJ1-5; D is undetermined. CDR3 region: CASGRTNQPQHF. CDR3 DNA sequence: TGTGCCAGTGGGAGGACCAATCAGCCCCAGCATTTT.